Listed below are T cell receptor beta chains from one sample, sequenced in a study of T cell changes during pregnancy in multiple sclerosis. Libraries were prepared by immunoSEQ multiplex PCR; TCRdb keeps only in-frame clonotypes and omits some of them. The sample gives tens of thousands of clones, 80% to 95% of which show up once; roughly 2.8% is in the top ten. Sequencing used peripheral blood, obtained in the third trimester of pregnancy. These TCRs come from a female donor in good health, enrolled as a control in a pregnancy study. Each CDR3 is given with its conserved first and last residue. The D gene is left open where the match is weak. Clone size appears in some rows only: once, few, many, or a class for an expanded clone.

J gene	D gene	clone size	CDR3 length	V gene	CDR3 protein	CDR3 DNA
TRBJ1-1	TRBD1	.	14	TRBV6-1	CASSLAGGFTEAFF	TGTGCCAGCAGCCTGGCAGGGGGCTTCACTGAAGCTTTCTTT
TRBJ2-7	.	once	13	TRBV6-5	CASSYSIGLEQYF	TGTGCCAGCAGTTACTCGATCGGACTGGAGCAGTACTTC
TRBJ2-2	.	.	12	TRBV4-3	CASSPSTGELFF	TGCGCCAGCAGCCCGAGCACCGGGGAGCTGTTTTTT
TRBJ2-7	.	once	14	TRBV25-1	CASSEETGSYEQYF	TGTGCCAGCAGTGAGGAGACAGGCTCCTACGAGCAGTACTTC
TRBJ1-2	TRBD1	.	14	TRBV7-2	CASSLGQGAYGYTF	TGTGCCAGCAGCCTCGGACAGGGGGCTTATGGCTACACCTTC
TRBJ2-2	.	.	15	TRBV19	CASSSQAANTGELFF	TGTGCCAGTAGCTCCCAAGCGGCTAACACCGGGGAGCTGTTTTTT
TRBJ2-4	.	.	14	TRBV15	CATSRDQRLDIQYF	TGTGCCACCAGCAGAGATCAGCGATTGGACATTCAGTACTTC
TRBJ1-2	.	.	14	TRBV6-6	CASSLSAINYGYTF	TGTGCCAGCAGTTTATCCGCGATAAACTATGGCTACACCTTC
TRBJ2-3	.	.	16	TRBV5-1	CASSSRVKSSTDTQYF	TGCGCCAGCAGCTCCCGGGTCAAGTCTAGCACAGATACGCAGTATTTT
TRBJ2-1	TRBD1	.	15	TRBV30	CARYPGTGEGNEQFF	TGTGCCCGTTACCCCGGGACAGGGGAGGGCAATGAGCAGTTCTTC
TRBJ2-5	.	.	16	TRBV4-2	CASSQESAGGIETQYF	TGTGCCAGCAGCCAAGAAAGCGCAGGGGGGATTGAGACCCAGTACTTC
TRBJ2-1	TRBD2	.	15	TRBV28	CASSPSGGSHWEQFF	TGTGCCAGCAGTCCTAGCGGGGGTAGTCATTGGGAGCAGTTCTTC